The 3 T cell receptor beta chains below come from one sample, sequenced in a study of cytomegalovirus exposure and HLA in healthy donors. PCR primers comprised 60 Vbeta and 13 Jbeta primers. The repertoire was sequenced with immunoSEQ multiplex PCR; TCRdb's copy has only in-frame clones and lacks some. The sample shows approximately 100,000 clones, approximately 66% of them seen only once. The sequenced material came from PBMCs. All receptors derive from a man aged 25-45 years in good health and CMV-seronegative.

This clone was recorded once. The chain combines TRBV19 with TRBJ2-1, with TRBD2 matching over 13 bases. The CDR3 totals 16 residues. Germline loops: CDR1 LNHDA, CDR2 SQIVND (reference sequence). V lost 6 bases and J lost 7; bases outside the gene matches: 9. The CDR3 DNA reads TGTGCCAGTAGCCCCCAACTAGCGGGAGGGTGGAATGAGCAGTTCTTC. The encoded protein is CASSPQLAGGWNEQFF.

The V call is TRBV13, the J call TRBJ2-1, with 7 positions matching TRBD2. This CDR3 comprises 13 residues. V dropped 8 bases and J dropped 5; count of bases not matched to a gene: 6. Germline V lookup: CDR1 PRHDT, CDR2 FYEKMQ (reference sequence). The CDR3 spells CASRTSENNEQFF. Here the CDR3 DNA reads TGTGCCAGCCGTACTAGCGAAAACAATGAGCAGTTCTTC.

The chain's CDR3 is CASMGGKETQYF. CDR3 coding DNA: TGTGCCAGTATGGGGGGTAAGGAGACCCAGTACTTC. This sequence joins TRBV19 and TRBJ2-5; tentative D call: TRBD2 (6 bases). Germline CDR1 is LNHDA and CDR2 is SQIVND (reference sequence). Deletions cut 7 bases from V and 5 bases from J, with 11 bases between. This CDR3 is 12 amino acids long.